A single sample is the source of the 9 T cell receptor beta chains below, sequenced in a study of T cells expressing NK-cell markers. From its re-call of the 5' RACE reads, TCRdb lists each CDR3 protein once, without DNA. Seen in this sample are 400,000 to 500,000 distinct CDR3 sequences; the ten most common clones hold approximately 6.8%. Sequenced input: blood T cells: a sorted CD56 or NKG2C T cell subset, CD4+ or CD8+ T cells, or bulk PBMC T cells (not recorded which). The receptors here all came from a woman aged 18-70 years in good health.

The V call is TRBV19, the J call TRBJ1-5; TCRdb reports TRBD1, a call that lacks DNA to check it against. CDR3 size: 14 residues. Germline assignment: CDR1 LNHDA and CDR2 SQIVND (reference sequence). The CDR3 sequence is CASRNPWGNQPQHF.

The chain carries TRBV12-3 or TRBV12-4 and TRBJ2-1; absent DNA, TCRdb's TRBD2 call cannot be checked. The CDR3 loop spans 13 amino acids. CDR3 residues: CASSFGSRDEQFF.

This chain uses TRBV9 with TRBJ2-3; TCRdb designates TRBD1, a call that cannot be tested without DNA. Looked up from germline, CDR1 is SGDLS and CDR2 is YYNGEE. The CDR3 has 18 residues. The CDR3 loop is CASSVHLARGRGGDTQYF.

The chain joins TRBV20-1 to TRBJ1-6; TCRdb reports TRBD1, a call that lacks DNA to check it against. Germline CDR1 and CDR2: DFQATT and SNEGSKA (reference sequence). The CDR3 is 16 amino acids. The CDR3 sequence: CSAGTTGSSYNSPLHF.

The CDR3 sequence: CASSLPGLAGPTDTQYF. This rearrangement joins TRBV3-1 to TRBJ2-3; without DNA, the TCRdb call of TRBD2 cannot be checked. Germline assignment: CDR1 LGHDT and CDR2 YNNKEL (reference sequence). The CDR3 covers 17 residues.

This rearrangement joins TRBV6-2 or TRBV6-3 to TRBJ2-6; as DNA is missing, the TRBD1 call by TCRdb cannot be tested. The CDR3 length is 20 residues. Germline assignment: CDR1 MNHEY and CDR2 SVGEGT. CDR3: CASSYSQGRADYSGANVLTF.

The chain employs TRBV28 and TRBJ1-2. The germline V gene has CDR1 MDHEN and CDR2 SYDVKM. The CDR3 covers 13 residues. The CDR3 reads CASRDGTNYGYTF.

The J gene is TRBJ2-2, the V gene TRBV12-3 or TRBV12-4. CDR3 length equals 14 residues. The CDR3 here is CASSFQRVTGELFF.

The V call is TRBV11-1, the J call TRBJ2-2; TCRdb indicates TRBD1, and absent DNA this call remains unverified. The length of the CDR3 is 14 residues. Per the germline V gene, CDR1 is SGHAT and CDR2 is FQDESV (reference sequence). CDR3 in amino acids: CASSATGNTGELFF.